What follows are 12 T cell receptor beta chains derived from one specimen sequenced in a study of low-dose radiotherapy and immunotherapy resistance in tumors. TRAV and TRBV primers primed cDNA for both TCRalpha and TCRbeta. Using a constant-region primer together with a V-primer adapter, TCRs were subjected to roughly 18 PCR cycles of amplification. One entry per CDR3 protein results from TCRdb running MiXCR on the reads. The table shows about 60,000 distinct CDR3 sequences, with 20% to 25% occurring only once. Indicated time point: before trial treatment. This sample comprised PBMCs, obtained before treatment. These TCRs come from a male donor with prostate cancer.

The sample holds one count of this clonotype. A far more abundant clone sits one base away, making this likely a read error. The genes are TRBV28 and TRBJ2-3; TRBD2 agrees at 8 bases. The CDR3 length is 16 residues. Germline values: CDR1 MDHEN, CDR2 SYDVKM. Trimming cost V 4 bases and J 1 base; bases outside gene matches: 7. The CDR3 DNA reads TGTGCCAGCAGTTGTCCGAGCGGGAGCGGCACAGATACGCAGTATTTT. Amino acids: CASSCPSGSGTDTQYF.

The V call is TRBV5-3, the J call TRBJ2-1, with 8 bases lining up with TRBD1. TRBV5-3 is placed among ORFs of uncertain function. The CDR3 length is 14 residues. V trimming: 8 bases; J trimming: 6 bases; junction bases outside the gene matches: 10. CDR3 sequence (DNA): TGTGCCAGCACCCAACTGGACAGGGCCAATGAGCAGTTCTTC. Its translation: CASTQLDRANEQFF.

This clonotype was picked up one time. V and J are TRBV4-1 and TRBJ2-3; 9 bases fit TRBD2. V lost 1 base, J lost 3 bases, and 5 bases stayed unmatched. The CDR3 covers 16 residues. The germline gives CDR1 MGHRA, CDR2 YSYEKL. This CDR3 is CASSQVASGRTDTQYF. The CDR3 nucleotides are TGCGCCAGCAGCCAAGTGGCCAGCGGGAGGACAGATACGCAGTATTTT.

This clonotype was recorded at least ten times. This rearrangement joins TRBV5-1 to TRBJ2-1; 12 bases line up with TRBD2. Germline CDR1 and CDR2: SGHRS and YFSETQ. The CDR3 covers 16 residues. V was clipped by 0 bases and J by 6 bases; unmatched bases: 4. As DNA, the CDR3 is TGCGCCAGCAGCTTGGCGCTAGCGGGGGGGCGCAATGAGCAGTTCTTC. Protein sequence: CASSLALAGGRNEQFF.

This clonotype was counted ten times or more. The chain joins TRBV19 to TRBJ1-4; D is undetermined. Germline V CDR1 and CDR2: LNHDA, SQIVND (reference sequence). This CDR3 is built from 13 residues. V was shortened by 3 bases and J by 8 bases, with 10 bases between the two germline ends. This chain's CDR3 is CASSIWGEEKLFF. The CDR3, as DNA: TGTGCCAGTAGTATCTGGGGTGAAGAAAAACTGTTTTTT.

This clonotype was found many times. The rearrangement links TRBV6-5 to TRBJ2-7; maybe TRBD2 (5 bases). V gave up 7 bases and J gave up 0 bases, with 13 bases separating them. This CDR3 region has 14 residues. The germline CDR1 and CDR2 sequences are MNHEY and SVGAGI. Written as DNA, the CDR3 is TGTGCCAGCACCCGAGCACTAGGCTCCTACGAGCAGTACTTC. Protein sequence: CASTRALGSYEQYF.

This clonotype was recorded at least ten times. The CDR3 loop reads CASSTRGGLLYNEQFF. The CDR3 DNA reads as TGTGCCAGCAGCACTAGGGGCGGTCTGCTCTACAATGAGCAGTTCTTC. J is TRBJ2-1 and V is TRBV11-2, with D perhaps matching TRBD1 or TRBD2 (5 bases each). Germline V gene sequence: CDR1 SGHAT, CDR2 FQNNGV. With 5 bases removed from V and 3 bases from J, the gap between germline ends came to 17 bases. This CDR3 region has 16 residues.

This clonotype was observed at least ten times. V is TRBV20-1 and J is TRBJ2-5; 10 bases fit TRBD1. The CDR3 totals 15 residues. The germline gives CDR1 DFQATT, CDR2 SNEGSKA (reference sequence). Trimming took 2 bases from V and 1 from J; bases not matched to a gene: 4. In DNA, the CDR3 is TGCAGTGCTAGACCGACAGGGGGCTTCCAAGAGACCCAGTACTTC. It is translated as CSARPTGGFQETQYF.

In its sample, this clonotype was seen many times. The chain has TRBV7-2 and TRBJ2-4; 13 nucleotides line up with TRBD2. Germline values: CDR1 SGHTA, CDR2 FQGNSA. V was pared by 4 bases and J by 3 bases, with 6 bases of the junction left unmatched. CDR3 length equals 17 residues. The CDR3 DNA reads as TGTGCCAGCAGCTCCGCGGGACTAGCGGGACTCAAAAACATTCAGTACTTC. As protein: CASSSAGLAGLKNIQYF.

Note on this clonotype: A read error may account for a junction end that differs from germline. The DNA for the CDR3 is TGTGCCAGCAGCTTATTCCAGGGTGTAGTGGTATCCTTT. This sequence encodes CASSLFQGVVVSF. This chain uses TRBV7-2 with TRBJ1-1; possibly TRBD1 for D (5 bases). CDR1 SGHTA and CDR2 FQGNSA come from the germline V gene. The CDR3 is made up of 13 amino acids.

This clonotype appeared many times. This rearrangement joins TRBV12-5 to TRBJ2-2, with 10 bases matching TRBD2. The J segment lost 5 bases and the V segment lost 6 bases, leaving 6 bases of the junction unmatched. CDR1 LGHNT and CDR2 FRNRAP come from the germline V gene. The CDR3 contains 15 residues. CDR3 residues: CASGPGTSATGELFF. CDR3 coding DNA: TGTGCTAGTGGCCCCGGGACTAGCGCTACCGGGGAGCTGTTTTTT.

About this clonotype itself: A much bigger clone sits one base away, suggesting this may be a read error. This sequence joins TRBV10-3 and TRBJ1-2; D may be TRBD1 (5 bases). The germline gives CDR1 ENHRY, CDR2 SYGVKD. This CDR3 has 12 residues. With 2 bases removed from V and 8 bases from J, the gap between germline ends came to 9 bases. The CDR3 nucleotides are TGTGCCATCAGTGAGGACGGGGGAGGCTACACCTTC. This encodes CAISEDGGGYTF.